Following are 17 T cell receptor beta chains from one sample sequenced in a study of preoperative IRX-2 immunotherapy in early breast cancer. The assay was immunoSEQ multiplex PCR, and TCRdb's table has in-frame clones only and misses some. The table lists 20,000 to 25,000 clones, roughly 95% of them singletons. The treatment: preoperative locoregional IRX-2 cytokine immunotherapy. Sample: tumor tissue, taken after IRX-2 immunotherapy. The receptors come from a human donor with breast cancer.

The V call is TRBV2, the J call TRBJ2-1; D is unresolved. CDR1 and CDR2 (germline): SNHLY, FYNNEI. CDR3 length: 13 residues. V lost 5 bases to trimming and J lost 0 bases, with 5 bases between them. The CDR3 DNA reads TGTGCCAGCAGTTCAAGCTCCTACAATGAGCAGTTCTTC. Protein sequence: CASSSSSYNEQFF. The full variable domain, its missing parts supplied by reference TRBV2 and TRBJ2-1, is EPEVTQTPSHQVTQMGQEVILRCVPISNHLYFYWYRQILGQKVEFLVSFYNNEISEKSEIFDDQFSVERPDGSNFTLKIRSTKLEDSAMYFCASSSSSYNEQFFGPGTRLTVL.

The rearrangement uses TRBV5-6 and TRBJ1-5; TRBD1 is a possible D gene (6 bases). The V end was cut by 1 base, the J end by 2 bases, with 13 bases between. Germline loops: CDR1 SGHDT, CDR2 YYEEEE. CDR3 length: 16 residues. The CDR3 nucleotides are TGTGCCAGCAGCTTGAGGGGGGGCGAGGGCAATCAGCCCCAGCATTTT. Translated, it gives CASSLRGGEGNQPQHF.

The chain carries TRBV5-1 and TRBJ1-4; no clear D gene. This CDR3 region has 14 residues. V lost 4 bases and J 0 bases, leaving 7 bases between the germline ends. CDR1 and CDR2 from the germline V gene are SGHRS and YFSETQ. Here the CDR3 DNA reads TGCGCCAGCAGCCCGGTGGCAACTAATGAAAAACTGTTTTTT. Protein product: CASSPVATNEKLFF.

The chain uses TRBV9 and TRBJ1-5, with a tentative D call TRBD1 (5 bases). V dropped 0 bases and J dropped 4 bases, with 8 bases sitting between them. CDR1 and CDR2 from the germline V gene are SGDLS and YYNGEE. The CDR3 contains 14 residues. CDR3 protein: CASSVAGGNQPQHF. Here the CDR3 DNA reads TGTGCCAGCAGCGTAGCTGGGGGTAATCAGCCCCAGCATTTT.

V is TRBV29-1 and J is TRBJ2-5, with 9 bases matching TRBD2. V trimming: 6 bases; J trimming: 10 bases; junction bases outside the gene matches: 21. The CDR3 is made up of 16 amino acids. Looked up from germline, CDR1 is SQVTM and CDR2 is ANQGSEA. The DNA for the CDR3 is TGCAGCGTAGCAGGGGCTAGCGGGGTGAACTTCATCAACCAGTACTTC. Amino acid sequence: CSVAGASGVNFINQYF.

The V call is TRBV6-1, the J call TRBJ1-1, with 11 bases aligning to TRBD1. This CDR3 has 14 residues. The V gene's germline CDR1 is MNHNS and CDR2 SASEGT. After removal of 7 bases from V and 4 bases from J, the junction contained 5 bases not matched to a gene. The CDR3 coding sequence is TGTGCCAGCAAGGGACAGGGGGACACCACTGAAGCTTTCTTT. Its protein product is CASKGQGDTTEAFF.

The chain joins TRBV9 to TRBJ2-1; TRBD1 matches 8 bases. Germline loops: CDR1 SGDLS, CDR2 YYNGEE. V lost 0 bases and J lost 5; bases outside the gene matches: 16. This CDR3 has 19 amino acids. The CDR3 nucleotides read TGTGCCAGCAGCGTAGACGTGAGCCCGGCGTGGACAGGGAACAATGAGCAGTTCTTC. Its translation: CASSVDVSPAWTGNNEQFF. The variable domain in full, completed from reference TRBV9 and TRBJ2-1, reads DSGVTQTPKHLITATGQRVTLRCSPRSGDLSVYWYQQSLDQGLQFLIQYYNGEERAKGNILERFSAQQFPDLHSELNLSSLELGDSALYFCASSVDVSPAWTGNNEQFFGPGTRLTVL.

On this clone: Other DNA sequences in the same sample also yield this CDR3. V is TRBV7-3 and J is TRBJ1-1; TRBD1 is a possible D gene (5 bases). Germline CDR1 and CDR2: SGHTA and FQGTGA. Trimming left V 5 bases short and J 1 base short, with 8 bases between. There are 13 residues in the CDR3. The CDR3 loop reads CASSLGQNTEAFF. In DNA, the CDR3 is TGTGCCAGCAGCCTCGGACAGAACACTGAAGCTTTCTTT.

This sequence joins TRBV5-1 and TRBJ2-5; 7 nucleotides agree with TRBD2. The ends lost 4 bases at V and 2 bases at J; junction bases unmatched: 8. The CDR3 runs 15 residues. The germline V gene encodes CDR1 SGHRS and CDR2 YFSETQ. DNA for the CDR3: TGCGCCAGCAGCCCGGATTCGGGGGGTCAAGAGACCCAGTACTTC. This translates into CASSPDSGGQETQYF.

The CDR3 protein is CASSFTNSYEQYF. Written as DNA, the CDR3 is TGTGCCAGCAGCTTCACAAACTCCTACGAGCAGTACTTC. The J gene is TRBJ2-7, the V gene TRBV5-6; D is unresolved. The V end lost 2 bases, the J end lost 0 bases, and 6 bases lay between the germline ends. CDR3 length: 13 amino acids. CDR1 and CDR2 (germline): SGHDT, YYEEEE.

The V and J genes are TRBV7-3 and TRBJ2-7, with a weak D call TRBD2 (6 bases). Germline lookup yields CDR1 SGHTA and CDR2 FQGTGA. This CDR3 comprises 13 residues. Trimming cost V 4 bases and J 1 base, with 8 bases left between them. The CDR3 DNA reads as TGTGCCAGCAGCTCCGCGGGATCCTACGAGCAGTACTTC. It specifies CASSSAGSYEQYF.

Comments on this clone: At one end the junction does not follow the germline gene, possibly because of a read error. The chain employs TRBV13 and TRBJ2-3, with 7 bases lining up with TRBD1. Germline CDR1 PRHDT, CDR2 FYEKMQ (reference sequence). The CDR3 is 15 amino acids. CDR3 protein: CASTLETGTTDTQYF. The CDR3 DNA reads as TGTGCCAGCACCTTAGAGACAGGGACCACAGATACGCAGTATTTT.

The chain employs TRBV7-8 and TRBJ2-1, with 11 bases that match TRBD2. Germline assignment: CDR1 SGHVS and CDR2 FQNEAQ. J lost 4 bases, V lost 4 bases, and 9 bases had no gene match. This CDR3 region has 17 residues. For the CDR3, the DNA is TGTGCCAGCAGCTACGGACCGGGACTAGCGGCGTACAATGAGCAGTTCTTC. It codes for CASSYGPGLAAYNEQFF.

CDR3 bases: TGTGCCAGCAGCTTAGAGTGGGAGTTCTCCTACGAGCAGTACTTC. Translation gives CASSLEWEFSYEQYF. The chain is built from TRBV7-2 and TRBJ2-7, with a possible D match to TRBD2 (5 bases). V was shortened by 1 base and J by 0 bases, with 10 bases between the two germline ends. The germline V gene encodes CDR1 SGHTA and CDR2 FQGNSA. CDR3 size: 15 residues.

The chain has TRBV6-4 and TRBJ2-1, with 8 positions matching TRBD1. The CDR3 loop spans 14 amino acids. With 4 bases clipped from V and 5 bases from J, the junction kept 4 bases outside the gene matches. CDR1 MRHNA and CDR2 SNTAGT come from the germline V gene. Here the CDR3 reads CASSGQGSHNEQFF. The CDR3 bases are TGTGCCAGCAGTGGACAGGGGAGCCACAATGAGCAGTTCTTC.

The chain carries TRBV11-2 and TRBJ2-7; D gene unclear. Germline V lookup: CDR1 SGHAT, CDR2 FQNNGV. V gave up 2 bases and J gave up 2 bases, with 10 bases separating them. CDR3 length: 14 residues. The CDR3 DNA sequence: TGTGCCAGCAGCTTAAAGACCGCCGCCTACGAGCAGTACTTC. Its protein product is CASSLKTAAYEQYF.

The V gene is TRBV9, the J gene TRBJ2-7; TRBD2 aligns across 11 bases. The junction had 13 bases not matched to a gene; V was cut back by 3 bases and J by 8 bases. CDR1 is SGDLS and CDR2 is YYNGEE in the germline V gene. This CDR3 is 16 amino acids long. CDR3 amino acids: CASSASSGRSPLKQYF. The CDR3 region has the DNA TGTGCCAGCAGCGCTTCTAGCGGGAGGAGCCCGCTGAAGCAGTACTTC.